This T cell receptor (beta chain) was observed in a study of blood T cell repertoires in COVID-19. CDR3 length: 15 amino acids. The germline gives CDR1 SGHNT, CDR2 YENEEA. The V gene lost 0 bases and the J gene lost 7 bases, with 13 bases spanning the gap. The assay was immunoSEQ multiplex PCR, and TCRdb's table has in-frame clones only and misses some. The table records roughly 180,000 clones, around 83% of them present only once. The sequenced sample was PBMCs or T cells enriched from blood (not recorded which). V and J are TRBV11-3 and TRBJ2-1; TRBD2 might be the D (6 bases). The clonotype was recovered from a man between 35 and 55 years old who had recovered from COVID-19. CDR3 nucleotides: TGTGCCAGCAGCTTAGATGGTCCGCTAGCGAATGAGCAGTTCTTC. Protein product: CASSLDGPLANEQFF.